The TCR beta chain under discussion was sequenced for a study of Graves' ophthalmopathy and Graves' hyperthyroidism. RNA transcripts served as template for amplifying TCR beta CDR3 sequences. The first-round RT-PCR employed HTBI primers together with the Qiagen OneStep RT-PCR kit. A multiplex PCR was then performed as the second round. TCRdb called the multiplex PCR reads again in MiXCR, with one record for every CDR3 protein. The table lists more than 15,000 distinct CDR3 sequences, more than 45% of them singletons, with 25% in the top ten. The diagnosis was founded upon clinical symptoms, serum thyroxine, TRAb, thyroid ultrasound and orbital computed tomography. The CDR3 is 14 amino acids. Germline V gene data show CDR1 as DFQATT and CDR2 as SNEGSKA (reference sequence). Remarks on this clonotype: A read error may account for a junction end that differs from germline.

This chain links TRBV20-1 with TRBJ2-5; 9 bases agree with TRBD1. This TCR came from a woman in her thirties or forties with stable Graves' hyperthyroidism. The sequencing sample was made of peripheral blood. The DNA for the CDR3 is TGCAGTGCAAGATCGGGACAGGGTCAAGAGGCCCAGTACTTC. It is translated as CSARSGQGQEAQYF.